Following are 4 T cell receptor beta chains from one sample sequenced in a study of blood T cell repertoires in COVID-19. Clones were read by immunoSEQ multiplex PCR, and TCRdb kept only the in-frame ones, dropping some. The sample contains more than 300,000 clones, 80% to 90% of which appear only once. Material: peripheral blood. These receptors were obtained from a man aged 18 to 29 who had recovered from COVID-19.

As DNA, the CDR3 is TGTGCCAGCACTCCTGAGGCCCACAAAGAGACCCAGTACTTC. Amino acids: CASTPEAHKETQYF. This chain links TRBV2 with TRBJ2-5; D call uncertain. V gave up 7 bases and J gave up 3 bases, with 15 bases separating them. The CDR3 sequence is 14 residues long. Germline V gene sequence: CDR1 SNHLY, CDR2 FYNNEI.

The rearrangement links TRBV27 to TRBJ1-5; D is undetermined. Trimming left V 3 bases short and J 1 base short, with 7 bases between. Germline loops: CDR1 MNHEY, CDR2 SMNVEV (reference sequence). The CDR3 consists of 14 residues. For the CDR3, the DNA is TGTGCCAGCAGTTTGGCGGGCAGCAATCAGCCCCAGCATTTT. This sequence encodes CASSLAGSNQPQHF.

V gene TRBV7-2 combines with J gene TRBJ2-2; weak D call: TRBD2 (6 bases). Trimming pared 4 bases from V and 2 bases from J, leaving 11 bases between. The CDR3 extends over 15 amino acids. The germline CDR1 and CDR2 sequences are SGHTA and FQGNSA. The CDR3 protein is CASSSGGINTGELFF. The CDR3 nucleotides read TGTGCCAGCAGCTCAGGCGGGATCAACACCGGGGAGCTGTTTTTT.

The chain joins TRBV5-6 to TRBJ2-7; TRBD1 matches 8 bases. Germline assignment: CDR1 SGHDT and CDR2 YYEEEE. The junction had 5 bases not matched to a gene; V was cut back by 1 base and J by 2 bases. This CDR3 is 15 amino acids long. In nucleotides, the CDR3 is TGTGCCAGCAGCTTGCACGGACAGGGAGCCTACGAGCAGTACTTC. Residues: CASSLHGQGAYEQYF.